Below, 27 T cell receptor beta chains from the same sample are listed, as sequenced in a study of beta chain features in type 1 diabetes (dated by TCRdb to 2017 to 2018). Overall study results and their limits: In all four CD4+ subsets, TCRB CDR3 length was moderately but significantly shorter in type 1 diabetes patients.

Library method: the immunoSEQ multiplex PCR assay. The High Capacity cDNA Reverse Transcription Kit was used to reverse transcribe all of the isolated RNA, meaning that expressed TCRB transcripts were what got sequenced. The table was pulled from immuneACCESS by TCRdb, which kept in-frame rearrangements only. Such tables lose some clones; where checked, under half of the loss comes from unresolved V genes, and the rest has no known cause. The sample table records about 230,000 clones; approximately 16% of these occur just once. The ten largest account for roughly 0.08% of the sample. These receptors' antigens are unknown. The sequenced sample consisted of naive CD4+ T cells from blood. The sample's cell subset or site label, in plain terms: true naive CD4+ T cells. The source is a man aged 30 to 39 with type 1 diabetes.

The chain carries TRBV9 and TRBJ2-5, with TRBD1 as a possible D gene (5 bases). Trimming removed 4 bases from V and 5 bases from J, with 15 bases in between. The germline gives CDR1 SGDLS, CDR2 YYNGEE. CDR3 length: 14 residues. The CDR3 spells CASSPPTVGETQYF. CDR3 coding DNA: TGTGCCAGCAGCCCCCCGACAGTGGGGGAGACCCAGTACTTC. Full variable domain (outside the CDR3, taken from reference TRBV9 and TRBJ2-5): DSGVTQTPKHLITATGQRVTLRCSPRSGDLSVYWYQQSLDQGLQFLIQYYNGEERAKGNILERFSAQQFPDLHSELNLSSLELGDSALYFCASSPPTVGETQYFGPGTRLLVL.

The chain employs TRBV7-2 and TRBJ1-5; weak D call: TRBD1 (6 bases). This CDR3 is built from 15 residues. Trimming shortened V by 2 bases and J by 3 bases, and 11 bases separated the two germline ends. CDR1 and CDR2 from the germline V gene are SGHTA and FQGNSA. CDR3 in DNA: TGTGCCAGCAGCTTAATACAGGGCTCCAATCAGCCCCAGCATTTT. Protein product: CASSLIQGSNQPQHF.

V is TRBV30 and J is TRBJ1-5, with D perhaps TRBD1 (5 bases). Germline loops: CDR1 GTSNPN, CDR2 SVGIG (reference sequence). V shed 3 bases and J shed 0 bases, with 9 bases lying between them. There are 14 residues in the CDR3. CDR3 in amino acids: CAWSPGGSNQPQHF. Written as DNA, the CDR3 is TGTGCCTGGAGCCCCGGGGGTAGCAATCAGCCCCAGCATTTT.

The CDR3 DNA reads as TGTGCCAGCAGCGAACATCGCGCAGATACGCAGTATTTT. Translated: CASSEHRADTQYF. This rearrangement joins TRBV9 to TRBJ2-3, with D unresolved. From germline, CDR1 is SGDLS and CDR2 YYNGEE. Trimming removed 3 bases at V and 4 bases at J, with 9 bases between. This CDR3 has 13 residues. The whole variable domain, filled in from reference TRBV9 and TRBJ2-3, reads DSGVTQTPKHLITATGQRVTLRCSPRSGDLSVYWYQQSLDQGLQFLIQYYNGEERAKGNILERFSAQQFPDLHSELNLSSLELGDSALYFCASSEHRADTQYFGPGTRLTVL.

This clone came up a few times. The chain combines TRBV14 with TRBJ2-7; possible D gene TRBD1, 6 bases. This CDR3 has 13 residues. Germline V gene lookup returns CDR1 SGHDN and CDR2 FVKESK. The V end was cut by 3 bases, the J end by 6 bases, with 12 bases between. CDR3 sequence (DNA): TGTGCCAGCAGCCAGTCAGGGGATGGCGAGCAGTACTTC. Its translation is CASSQSGDGEQYF. Complete variable domain (other parts from reference TRBV14 and TRBJ2-7): EAGVTQFPSHSVIEKGQTVTLRCDPISGHDNLYWYRRVMGKEIKFLLHFVKESKQDESGMPNNRFLAERTGGTYSTLKVQPAELEDSGVYFCASSQSGDGEQYFGPGTRLTVT.

The rearrangement links TRBV30 to TRBJ1-1; D is possibly TRBD1 (6 bases). The CDR3 loop spans 14 amino acids. Germline CDR1 is GTSNPN and CDR2 is SVGIG (reference sequence). V dropped 3 bases and J dropped 8 bases, with 19 bases sitting between them. DNA of the CDR3: TGTGCCTGGAGCGTGGGACACCTCAAAGTGGAAGCTTTCTTT. This sequence encodes CAWSVGHLKVEAFF.

The V and J genes are TRBV5-6 and TRBJ2-5; TRBD2 aligns across 11 bases. The J segment lost 4 bases and the V segment lost 2 bases, leaving 7 bases of the junction unmatched. The germline V gene encodes CDR1 SGHDT and CDR2 YYEEEE. The CDR3 totals 16 residues. In nucleotides, the CDR3 is TGTGCCAGCAGCTTACTAGCGGGAGAAGAGGGAGAGACCCAGTACTTC. Translation: CASSLLAGEEGETQYF.

The chain has TRBV9 and TRBJ2-1, with 7 bases matching TRBD2. The trim removed 0 bases at V and 5 bases at J, leaving 5 bases unmatched. CDR1 SGDLS and CDR2 YYNGEE come from the germline V gene. This CDR3 spans 15 amino acids. CDR3 nucleotide sequence: TGTGCCAGCAGCGTAGCGAGCGGGACCCACAATGAGCAGTTCTTC. Its protein product is CASSVASGTHNEQFF.

The V and J genes are TRBV28 and TRBJ2-7; 8 positions agree with TRBD1. Germline-derived CDR1 and CDR2 are MDHEN and SYDVKM. V shed 3 bases and J 3 bases; nucleotides not matched to a gene: 1. The CDR3 is 13 amino acids. The CDR3 loop reads CASSLTGVYEQYF. The CDR3 coding sequence is TGTGCCAGCAGTTTGACAGGGGTCTACGAGCAGTACTTC.

This sequence joins TRBV30 and TRBJ2-5; TRBD1 or TRBD2 may be the D gene (6 bases each). Trimming removed 3 bases from V and 4 bases from J, with 15 bases in between. In germline, CDR1 is GTSNPN, CDR2 SVGIG (reference sequence). The CDR3 consists of 14 residues. CDR3 coding DNA: TGTGCCTGGAGAAGGGGGGCCCTCGGAGAGACCCAGTACTTC. Amino acids: CAWRRGALGETQYF.

V gene TRBV28 combines with J gene TRBJ2-3, with no clear D. V shed 5 bases and J shed 0 bases, with 15 bases lying between them. CDR1 and CDR2 from the germline V gene are MDHEN and SYDVKM. The CDR3 runs to 16 residues. The DNA of the CDR3 is TGTGCCAGCAGTCTCTTACCAACTACTAGCACAGATACGCAGTATTTT. This codes for CASSLLPTTSTDTQYF.

The V call is TRBV20-1, the J call TRBJ2-7; perhaps TRBD1 as D (6 bases). The V end lost 4 bases, the J end lost 6 bases, and 10 bases lay between the germline ends. CDR1 is DFQATT and CDR2 is SNEGSKA in the germline V gene (reference sequence). The CDR3 contains 11 residues. The CDR3 DNA follows: TGCAGTGCTAAGAGGGGGAGCGAGCAGTACTTC. It yields the protein CSAKRGSEQYF.

V usage is TRBV28 and J usage is TRBJ2-5; possible D gene TRBD1, 5 bases. This CDR3 is built from 15 residues. Germline-derived CDR1 and CDR2 are MDHEN and SYDVKM. The V end was cut by 4 bases, the J end by 1 base, with 13 bases between. DNA of the CDR3: TGTGCCAGCAGTTCGGAGACAGAGCGCCAAGAGACCCAGTACTTC. This codes for CASSSETERQETQYF.

For this clone: A junction end diverges from the germline sequence, so it may reflect a read error. CDR3 residues: CASSFFRDSAF. The CDR3 nucleotides are TGTGCCAGCAGCTTCTTCCGGGACAGCGCCTTC. The chain has TRBV7-2 and TRBJ1-2; 7 nucleotides align to TRBD1. CDR1 and CDR2 (germline): SGHTA, FQGNSA. The CDR3 has 11 amino acids.

V is TRBV11-2 and J is TRBJ2-1; D is possibly TRBD2 (6 bases). The CDR3 is made up of 16 amino acids. The V end was cut by 2 bases, the J end by 4 bases, with 15 bases between. Germline CDR1 SGHAT, CDR2 FQNNGV. The CDR3 DNA reads TGTGCCAGCAGCTTACCAGACCTCGGGGGTTACAATGAGCAGTTCTTC. Amino acids: CASSLPDLGGYNEQFF.

This clone has a handful of counts. The chain couples TRBV27 to TRBJ2-1; 9 bases fit TRBD2. J lost 2 bases, V lost 6 bases, and 5 bases had no gene match. This CDR3 has 15 residues. In germline, CDR1 is MNHEY, CDR2 SMNVEV (reference sequence). The CDR3, as DNA: TGTGCCAGCAGCCTAGCGGGGCCCACCTACAATGAGCAGTTCTTC. It encodes CASSLAGPTYNEQFF.

The chain recombines TRBV28 with TRBJ2-7; 10 nucleotides line up with TRBD2. CDR1 is MDHEN, CDR2 SYDVKM, per germline. J lost 3 bases, V lost 6 bases, and 8 bases had no gene match. The CDR3 has 15 amino acids. CDR3 in amino acids: CASSPAPSGSYEQYF. The DNA for the CDR3 is TGTGCCAGCAGCCCAGCTCCTAGCGGGAGCTACGAGCAGTACTTC.

This clone has a handful of counts. The chain couples TRBV2 to TRBJ2-3; the D is unclear. Trimming left V 1 base short and J 0 bases short, with 5 bases between. There are 14 residues in the CDR3. CDR1 and CDR2 from the germline V gene are SNHLY and FYNNEI. The CDR3 DNA reads TGTGCCAGCAGTGAAGTCGAAAGCACAGATACGCAGTATTTT. Translation gives CASSEVESTDTQYF.

This sequence joins TRBV30 and TRBJ2-1; D is undetermined. The germline V gene encodes CDR1 GTSNPN and CDR2 SVGIG (reference sequence). CDR3 length: 10 amino acids. Trimming stripped 5 bases from V and 10 bases from J, with 9 bases between. CDR3 nucleotides: TGTGCCTGGTCCAGGAAGGAGCAGTTCTTC. The encoded protein is CAWSRKEQFF. The entire variable domain, with the rest obtained from reference TRBV30 and TRBJ2-1, is as follows: SQTIHQWPATLVQPVGSPLSLECTVEGTSNPNLYWYRQAAGRGLQLLFYSVGIGQISSEVPQNLSASRPQDRQFILSSKKLLLSDSGFYLCAWSRKEQFFGPGTRLTVL.

The chain carries TRBV2 and TRBJ2-1; D unresolved. V was cut by 7 bases and J by 13 bases, with 14 bases left in between. The CDR3 length is 11 residues. Germline V gene lookup returns CDR1 SNHLY and CDR2 FYNNEI. The CDR3: CASMAVGYQFF. The CDR3 DNA follows: TGTGCCAGCATGGCTGTGGGGTATCAGTTCTTC.

This sequence joins TRBV18 and TRBJ2-7; D ambiguous. The germline V gene encodes CDR1 KGHSH and CDR2 LQKENI. The CDR3 runs to 13 residues. Trimming left V 6 bases short and J 0 bases short, with 9 bases between. The CDR3 region has the DNA TGTGCCAGCTCGCCTAGGAGCTCCTACGAGCAGTACTTC. It specifies CASSPRSSYEQYF.

This clone was found a few times. The chain combines TRBV7-2 with TRBJ1-4, with D unresolved. The CDR3 consists of 13 residues. Germline CDR1 reads SGHTA; CDR2 reads FQGNSA. The V gene lost 1 base and the J gene lost 8 bases, with 8 bases spanning the gap. CDR3 sequence: CASSLGAGEKLFF. CDR3 nucleotides: TGTGCCAGCAGCTTAGGCGCGGGCGAAAAACTGTTTTTT.

The chain joins TRBV10-3 to TRBJ2-2; perhaps TRBD2 as D (5 bases). The germline V gene encodes CDR1 ENHRY and CDR2 SYGVKD. The germline V and J ends were trimmed by 2 bases and 1 base, with 5 bases remaining between them. The CDR3 consists of 14 residues. The CDR3 bases are TGTGCCATCAGTGAGCGGGAGAACACCGGGGAGCTGTTTTTT. It is translated as CAISERENTGELFF.

In its sample, this clone was seen a few times. The chain joins TRBV10-3 to TRBJ2-3, with D possibly being TRBD1 (6 bases). Trimming removed 3 bases at V and 5 bases at J, with 9 bases between. CDR1 is ENHRY, CDR2 SYGVKD, per germline. The CDR3 runs 13 residues. The CDR3 coding sequence is TGTGCCATCAGTGATCAGGGACAAGATACGCAGTATTTT. This gives the protein CAISDQGQDTQYF.

V gene TRBV30 combines with J gene TRBJ1-1; D ambiguous. Germline CDR1 reads GTSNPN; CDR2 reads SVGIG (reference sequence). This CDR3 spans 12 amino acids. The V and J ends lost 3 bases and 5 bases respectively, with 10 bases between them. CDR3 DNA: TGTGCCTGGAGAGGCTCTATGACTGAAGCTTTCTTT. Protein sequence: CAWRGSMTEAFF.

This clone was detected only a few times. The V gene is TRBV5-4, the J gene TRBJ2-7; tentative D call: TRBD1 (6 bases). Germline loops: CDR1 SGHNT, CDR2 YYREEE (reference sequence). Trimming removed 2 bases from V and 7 bases from J, with 10 bases in between. The CDR3 length is 12 residues. The CDR3 DNA sequence: TGTGCCAGCAGCTTACAGGGAAGGGAGCAGTACTTC. Translating it yields CASSLQGREQYF. Using reference TRBV5-4 and TRBJ2-7 for the parts outside the CDR3, the full variable domain is ETGVTQSPTHLIKTRGQQVTLRCSSQSGHNTVSWYQQALGQGPQFIFQYYREEENGRGNFPPRFSGLQFPNYSSELNVNALELDDSALYLCASSLQGREQYFGPGTRLTVT.

As regards this clone: One base away lies a much larger clone, so this may be a sequencing read error. This sequence joins TRBV11-2 and TRBJ2-5; D not certain. This CDR3 is built from 11 residues. Germline loops: CDR1 SGHAT, CDR2 FQNNGV. V lost 5 bases, J lost 2 bases, and 3 bases lay in between. The CDR3 is CASSLQETQYF. Here the CDR3 DNA reads TGTGCCAGCAGCCTACAAGAGACCCAGTACTTC.